The present entry profiles one T cell receptor (beta chain) with its context. Its cognate antigen is unknown. Trimming took 0 bases from V and 1 from J; bases not matched to a gene: 7. CDR1 is DFQATT, CDR2 SNEGSKA, per germline (reference sequence). CDR3 length: 17 amino acids. The sample comes from a study of T cells after yellow fever vaccination. On the study more broadly: SMART-Seq v4 Ultra Low Input prepared the low-cell-number fractions. Overall study findings and caveats: The secondary response peaked faster, at day 5 versus 15, but was weaker. Reappearance after the booster was observed for most primary-vaccination clones (more than 95% CD4, approximately 90% CD8).

TCRdb processed the 5' RACE reads anew with MiXCR; each CDR3 protein has one entry. Found here are about 300,000 distinct CDR3 sequences, 3.5% to 4.5% of them singletons; the top ten hold around 24%. Sequencing was performed on PBMCs, taken 5 days after the yellow fever booster vaccination. The TCR was taken from a man younger than 35 who received the YFV17D yellow fever vaccine. This chain uses TRBV20-1 with TRBJ2-3, with 10 bases matching TRBD2. CDR3 DNA sequence: TGCAGTGCTAGAGATCCCCGGACTAGCGGACGCACAGATACGCAGTATTTT. It is translated as CSARDPRTSGRTDTQYF.